One and the same sample provided the 20 T cell receptor beta chains below, sequenced in a study of OX40 agonist ivuxolimab in advanced cancers. Libraries were prepared by immunoSEQ multiplex PCR; TCRdb keeps only in-frame clonotypes and omits some of them. Of 90,000 to 100,000 clones in the sample, around 85% were seen once. This specimen consisted of CD4+ or CD8+ T cells sorted from blood, obtained in a trial of the OX40 agonist ivuxolimab. The receptors come from an adult with an advanced solid tumor such as melanoma, head and neck, liver or kidney cancer.

V usage is TRBV28 and J usage is TRBJ2-7; 9 positions agree with TRBD1. V shed 2 bases, J shed 3 bases, and the junction held 8 bases outside the gene matches. Germline CDR1 is MDHEN and CDR2 is SYDVKM. CDR3 length: 16 residues. CDR3 residues: CASSLPPGQGHYEQYF. The CDR3, as DNA: TGTGCCAGCAGTTTACCGCCGGGACAGGGACACTACGAGCAGTACTTC.

The chain employs TRBV2 and TRBJ2-1, with 12 bases matching TRBD2. The germline CDR1 and CDR2 sequences are SNHLY and FYNNEI. This CDR3 contains 14 residues. Trimming at V came to 11 bases and at J to 9 bases, leaving 11 bases not matched to a gene. The CDR3 here is CAGKLAGGVSEQFF. Written as DNA, the CDR3 is TGTGCCGGAAAACTAGCGGGAGGTGTGAGTGAGCAGTTCTTC.

The genes are TRBV6-1 and TRBJ1-1; D might be TRBD1 (6 bases). The CDR3 is 12 residues long. Per germline, CDR1 MNHNS and CDR2 SASEGT. Trimming shortened V by 3 bases and J by 11 bases, and 13 bases separated the two germline ends. The CDR3 nucleotides read TGTGCCAGCAGTGATTGGGGGCGGTCGGCTTTCTTT. Protein sequence: CASSDWGRSAFF.

V is TRBV9 and J is TRBJ2-2; perhaps TRBD2 as D (5 bases). This CDR3 is built from 15 residues. The V and J ends lost 0 bases and 5 bases respectively, with 11 bases between them. Germline V gives CDR1 SGDLS, CDR2 YYNGEE. The CDR3 DNA sequence: TGTGCCAGCAGCGTAGGGGGAGAACAAACCGGGGAGCTGTTTTTT. Translation gives CASSVGGEQTGELFF.

This clone was detected once. The V call is TRBV27, the J call TRBJ2-3; no reliable D call. The germline gives CDR1 MNHEY, CDR2 SMNVEV (reference sequence). The CDR3 is made up of 15 amino acids. V was shortened by 3 bases and J by 2 bases, with 12 bases between the two germline ends. The CDR3 DNA is TGTGCCAGCAGTTTGAGCTTTTCGTCCACAGATACGCAGTATTTT. It yields the protein CASSLSFSSTDTQYF.

V is TRBV5-6 and J is TRBJ2-5, with a weak D call TRBD1 (8 bases). The last part of the DNA fits TRBJ2-7 better; the J call may be wrong. The CDR3 is 16 amino acids. CDR1 is SGHDT and CDR2 is YYEEEE in the germline V gene. The CDR3 loop reads CASSLFTGGVSYEQYF. The CDR3 nucleotides read TGTGCCAGCAGCTTGTTCACAGGGGGGGTCTCCTACGAGCAGTACTTC.

The rearrangement uses TRBV5-4 and TRBJ2-7, with 9 bases matching TRBD2. The trim removed 0 bases at V and 2 bases at J, leaving 3 bases unmatched. The CDR3 has 15 residues. Germline V gene sequence: CDR1 SGHNT, CDR2 YYREEE (reference sequence). Here the CDR3 reads CASSLDLAGTYEQYF. Here the CDR3 DNA reads TGTGCCAGCAGCTTGGACCTAGCGGGAACCTACGAGCAGTACTTC.

V usage is TRBV11-2 and J usage is TRBJ1-6, with D perhaps matching TRBD1 (5 bases). Germline CDR1 SGHAT, CDR2 FQNNGV. The CDR3 covers 14 residues. Deletions cut 4 bases from V and 5 bases from J, with 9 bases between. CDR3 region: CASSSGGDNSPLHF. The CDR3 nucleotides read TGTGCCAGCAGCTCCGGGGGGGATAATTCACCCCTCCACTTT.

This clone was seen a single time. The rearrangement uses TRBV28 and TRBJ2-7; 7 nucleotides agree with TRBD1. Germline V lookup: CDR1 MDHEN, CDR2 SYDVKM. The ends lost 2 bases at V and 4 bases at J; junction bases unmatched: 5. This CDR3 region has 14 residues. The CDR3 is CASSLNRGTYEQYF. CDR3 nucleotides: TGTGCCAGCAGTTTAAACAGGGGAACGTACGAGCAGTACTTC.

The CDR3 DNA reads TGTGCCAGCAGTGGGCGGACAGGGAGTTACTACGAGCAGTACTTC. It specifies CASSGRTGSYYEQYF. V usage is TRBV28 and J usage is TRBJ2-7, with 8 nucleotides matching TRBD1. Germline CDR1 reads MDHEN; CDR2 reads SYDVKM. J lost 3 bases, V lost 5 bases, and 9 bases had no gene match. The CDR3 consists of 15 residues.

The rearrangement links TRBV5-1 to TRBJ2-7; no firm D call. The CDR3 covers 15 residues. In germline, CDR1 is SGHRS, CDR2 YFSETQ. Trimming cost V 4 bases and J 2 bases, with 16 bases left between them. CDR3 residues: CASSRRTFLPYEQYF. In DNA, the CDR3 is TGCGCCAGCAGCCGTAGGACCTTTCTCCCCTACGAGCAGTACTTC. Complete variable domain (other parts from reference TRBV5-1 and TRBJ2-7): KAGVTQTPRYLIKTRGQQVTLSCSPISGHRSVSWYQQTPGQGLQFLFEYFSETQRNKGNFPGRFSGRQFSNSRSEMNVSTLELGDSALYLCASSRRTFLPYEQYFGPGTRLTVT.

The rearrangement joins TRBV9 to TRBJ2-1; TRBD2 matches 13 bases. Germline V lookup: CDR1 SGDLS, CDR2 YYNGEE. Trimming took 0 bases from V and 7 from J; bases not matched to a gene: 1. The CDR3 runs to 15 residues. The CDR3 loop reads CASSVEGLAGNEQFF. CDR3 nucleotide sequence: TGTGCCAGCAGCGTAGAGGGACTAGCGGGGAATGAGCAGTTCTTC. The full variable domain, in which reference TRBV9 and TRBJ2-1 provide the parts outside the CDR3, is DSGVTQTPKHLITATGQRVTLRCSPRSGDLSVYWYQQSLDQGLQFLIQYYNGEERAKGNILERFSAQQFPDLHSELNLSSLELGDSALYFCASSVEGLAGNEQFFGPGTRLTVL.

The chain combines TRBV20-1 with TRBJ1-1; no clear D gene. Trimming removed 4 bases at V and 4 bases at J, with 7 bases between. This CDR3 is built from 11 residues. Germline V gene lookup returns CDR1 DFQATT and CDR2 SNEGSKA (reference sequence). The CDR3 loop is CSAKGGTEAFF. CDR3 in DNA: TGCAGTGCTAAGGGTGGCACTGAAGCTTTCTTT.

V and J are TRBV4-2 and TRBJ2-7, with 8 positions matching TRBD1. J gave up 5 bases and V 1 base, and 10 bases lay outside the gene matches. CDR1 and CDR2 from the germline V gene are LGHNA and YNFKEQ. The CDR3 loop spans 16 amino acids. The CDR3 loop is CASSQVGGQGLHEQYF. The CDR3 DNA follows: TGTGCCAGCAGCCAAGTGGGCGGACAGGGACTCCACGAGCAGTACTTC.

The V and J genes are TRBV5-1 and TRBJ1-6; no definite D call. CDR1 and CDR2 from the germline V gene are SGHRS and YFSETQ. V was trimmed by 4 bases and J by 10 bases, leaving 15 bases between them. This CDR3 is built from 14 residues. The CDR3 protein is CASSRDGQRSPLHF. The CDR3 DNA follows: TGCGCCAGCAGCCGAGACGGCCAGCGGTCACCCCTCCACTTT.

V and J are TRBV5-6 and TRBJ2-3; 7 bases are a match to TRBD2. The CDR3 is 16 residues long. The germline V gene has CDR1 SGHDT and CDR2 YYEEEE. V shed 3 bases, J shed 0 bases, and the junction held 7 bases outside the gene matches. The CDR3 region is CASSSTSRTSTDTQYF. The CDR3 nucleotides are TGTGCCAGCAGCTCGACTAGCCGTACTAGCACAGATACGCAGTATTTT.

The rearrangement joins TRBV5-1 to TRBJ2-3; the D call may be TRBD1 or TRBD2 (5 bases each). The CDR3 length is 16 residues. V was pared by 3 bases and J by 4 bases, with 18 bases between. The germline CDR1 and CDR2 sequences are SGHRS and YFSETQ. The CDR3 spells CASSYRGRNSADTQYF. The CDR3 coding sequence is TGCGCCAGCAGCTACCGGGGCAGGAACTCGGCAGATACGCAGTATTTT.

The chain couples TRBV7-9 to TRBJ2-7; D might be TRBD2 (5 bases). The V gene's germline CDR1 is SEHNR and CDR2 FQNEAQ (reference sequence). The CDR3 is 12 amino acids. V lost 6 bases to trimming and J lost 7 bases, with 13 bases between them. CDR3 sequence: CASRSGLEEQYF. The CDR3 DNA reads TGTGCCAGCAGATCAGGACTGGAAGAGCAGTACTTC.

The rearrangement joins TRBV4-3 to TRBJ2-7; D not resolved. CDR1 and CDR2 (germline): LGHNA, YSLEER. Trimming pared 1 base from V and 7 bases from J, leaving 11 bases between. This CDR3 has 13 amino acids. The CDR3 DNA reads TGCGCCAGCAGCCAAGTGTACCAGCAAGAGCAGTACTTC. It specifies CASSQVYQQEQYF.

V usage is TRBV27 and J usage is TRBJ1-6; 8 bases are shared with TRBD1. Germline V lookup: CDR1 MNHEY, CDR2 SMNVEV (reference sequence). V lost 5 bases to trimming and J lost 9 bases; unmatched junction nucleotides: 18. This CDR3 spans 18 amino acids. CDR3 residues: CASSPERQGMYFGSPLHF. The CDR3 DNA sequence: TGTGCCAGCAGTCCTGAACGACAGGGGATGTATTTTGGTTCACCCCTCCACTTT.